A single sample is the source of the 20 T cell receptor beta chains below, sequenced in a study of T cell changes during pregnancy in multiple sclerosis. The method was immunoSEQ multiplex PCR; TCRdb's version includes in-frame clones alone and lacks a portion of them. The data contain roughly 53,000 clones, 85% to 95% of them singletons. The sample in question was CD4+ T cells from peripheral blood mononuclear cells, obtained in the second trimester of pregnancy. The receptors were gathered from a female donor in good health, enrolled as a control in a pregnancy study.

The gene calls are TRBV10-1 and TRBJ1-6, with TRBD1 as a possible D gene (5 bases). With 2 bases removed from V and 1 base from J, the gap between germline ends came to 12 bases. CDR1 is WNHNN and CDR2 is SYGVQD in the germline V gene (reference sequence). The CDR3 is 17 amino acids. CDR3: CASSESKGTSYNSPLHF. CDR3 DNA: TGCGCCAGCAGTGAGAGCAAAGGGACTTCCTATAATTCACCCCTCCACTTT.

This chain links TRBV4-2 with TRBJ1-4; weak D call: TRBD1 (6 bases). The CDR3 is 14 amino acids. Germline-derived CDR1 and CDR2 are LGHNA and YNFKEQ. The ends were cut back, 0 bases at V and 7 bases at J, with 9 bases in the middle. CDR3 in amino acids: CASSQDNRAEKLFF. In DNA, the CDR3 is TGTGCCAGCAGCCAAGATAACAGGGCTGAAAAACTGTTTTTT.

V and J are TRBV2 and TRBJ2-1; TRBD2 might be the D (7 bases). V was shortened by 5 bases and J by 6 bases, with 14 bases between the two germline ends. This CDR3 region has 14 residues. Germline lookup yields CDR1 SNHLY and CDR2 FYNNEI. DNA of the CDR3: TGTGCCAGCAGTAATTTGCGGGGGCGCAATGAGCAGTTCTTC. Its protein product is CASSNLRGRNEQFF.

V gene TRBV6-5 combines with J gene TRBJ1-2; 8 nucleotides agree with TRBD1. Germline-derived CDR1 and CDR2 are MNHEY and SVGAGI. The CDR3 runs 14 residues. Unmatched junction bases numbered 7, after V lost 2 bases and J lost 8 bases. CDR3 nucleotide sequence: TGTGCCAGCAGTTACGGTGACAGGGGTGGCGGCTACACCTTC. The encoded protein is CASSYGDRGGGYTF.

This chain connects TRBV19 to TRBJ1-4; TRBD1 matches 8 bases. CDR3 length equals 15 residues. V dropped 1 base and J dropped 2; count of bases not matched to a gene: 0. The germline V gene encodes CDR1 LNHDA and CDR2 SQIVND (reference sequence). The CDR3 protein is CASSIGQGTNEKLFF. The CDR3 DNA reads TGTGCCAGTAGTATAGGACAGGGGACTAATGAAAAACTGTTTTTT. Drawing the rest from reference TRBV19 and TRBJ1-4, the complete variable domain is DGGITQSPKYLFRKEGQNVTLSCEQNLNHDAMYWYRQDPGQGLRLIYYSQIVNDFQKGDIAEGYSVSREKKESFPLTVTSAQKNPTAFYLCASSIGQGTNEKLFFGSGTQLSVL.

In this sample, this clone turned up once. This chain links TRBV4-2 with TRBJ1-2; 8 nucleotides match TRBD1. Trimming at V came to 0 bases and at J to 4 bases, leaving 7 bases not matched to a gene. The V gene's germline CDR1 is LGHNA and CDR2 YNFKEQ. CDR3 length: 16 residues. CDR3 in DNA: TGTGCCAGCAGCCAAGATTCGTCAGGGGGCCCCTATGGCTACACCTTC. It is translated as CASSQDSSGGPYGYTF.

V gene TRBV7-2 combines with J gene TRBJ2-1; 8 bases are a match to TRBD2. Germline V gives CDR1 SGHTA, CDR2 FQGNSA. The CDR3 sequence is 15 residues long. The trim removed 7 bases at V and 9 bases at J, leaving 14 bases unmatched. The CDR3: CASNSGGQQGSEQFF. CDR3 nucleotide sequence: TGTGCCAGCAATTCGGGGGGGCAGCAGGGGAGTGAGCAGTTCTTC.

V gene TRBV11-2 combines with J gene TRBJ1-4; possible D gene TRBD1, 5 bases. Trimming cost V 1 base and J 7 bases, with 10 bases left between them. Per germline, CDR1 SGHAT and CDR2 FQNNGV. The CDR3 is made up of 14 amino acids. The CDR3 DNA reads as TGTGCCAGCAGCTTAGGACAGACGGGTGAAAAACTGTTTTTT. It encodes CASSLGQTGEKLFF.

The chain joins TRBV5-1 to TRBJ1-1, with unresolved D. Germline CDR1 SGHRS, CDR2 YFSETQ. This CDR3 region has 16 residues. Trimming stripped 4 bases from V and 0 bases from J, with 16 bases between. CDR3 in DNA: TGCGCCAGCAGCGCTATAATGAGTGCCATGAACACTGAAGCTTTCTTT. Amino acids: CASSAIMSAMNTEAFF.

The CDR3 spells CASSVDRGATDTQYF. For the CDR3, the DNA is TGTGCCAGCAGCGTAGATCGGGGGGCGACAGATACGCAGTATTTT. The chain carries TRBV9 and TRBJ2-3; maybe TRBD2 (7 bases). Germline assignment: CDR1 SGDLS and CDR2 YYNGEE. The CDR3 has 15 amino acids. V was trimmed by 0 bases and J by 3 bases, leaving 11 bases between them.

The genes are TRBV30 and TRBJ1-2, with D perhaps matching TRBD1 (5 bases). This CDR3 is built from 13 residues. Per the germline V gene, CDR1 is GTSNPN and CDR2 is SVGIG (reference sequence). Between the trimmed V and J ends, which lost 0 bases and 8 bases, there was a span of 13 bases. DNA for the CDR3: TGTGCCTGGAGTGTCGGACAAGTGGGCGGCTACACCTTC. Amino acid sequence: CAWSVGQVGGYTF.

The V call is TRBV13, the J call TRBJ2-3; 10 positions match TRBD1. This CDR3 spans 15 amino acids. V was pared by 3 bases and J by 4 bases, with 4 bases of the junction left unmatched. Germline CDR1 is PRHDT and CDR2 is FYEKMQ (reference sequence). The DNA of the CDR3 is TGTGCCAGCAGCTTTGGACAGGGGGGGCCAGATACGCAGTATTTT. The encoded protein is CASSFGQGGPDTQYF.

This chain uses TRBV10-2 with TRBJ2-7; tentatively, D is TRBD1 (5 bases). Deletions cut 3 bases from V and 7 bases from J, with 7 bases between. This CDR3 contains 11 residues. Germline V gene sequence: CDR1 WSHSY, CDR2 SAAADI. The CDR3 DNA reads TGCGCCAGCAGTGAAAGACAGGAGCAGTACTTC. It specifies CASSERQEQYF.

The J gene is TRBJ1-2, the V gene TRBV6-5; 9 bases fit TRBD1. CDR3 length equals 15 residues. Germline V gene data show CDR1 as MNHEY and CDR2 as SVGAGI. V gave up 6 bases and J gave up 5 bases; unmatched junction bases: 10. CDR3 sequence: CASSLIATGGYGYTF. The CDR3 DNA is TGTGCCAGCAGCCTTATCGCGACAGGGGGTTATGGCTACACCTTC.

V is TRBV6-5 and J is TRBJ2-7; 8 nucleotides match TRBD1. V was pared by 2 bases and J by 2 bases, with 5 bases of the junction left unmatched. This CDR3 is built from 15 residues. Per the germline V gene, CDR1 is MNHEY and CDR2 is SVGAGI. The CDR3 sequence: CASSYGGQGTYEQYF. In nucleotides, the CDR3 is TGTGCCAGCAGTTACGGCGGACAGGGCACCTACGAGCAGTACTTC.

V and J are TRBV6-6 and TRBJ2-5; D gene ambiguous. The germline V gene encodes CDR1 MNHNY and CDR2 SVGAGI (reference sequence). Trimming shortened V by 0 bases and J by 6 bases, and 14 bases separated the two germline ends. CDR3 length: 15 amino acids. CDR3 DNA sequence: TGTGCCAGCAGTTACTCGTATCAGGCCACGCAGACCCAGTACTTC. Encoded protein: CASSYSYQATQTQYF.

This clone has more than one count but fewer than ten. The rearrangement links TRBV10-3 to TRBJ2-5; 8 bases agree with TRBD2. Germline assignment: CDR1 ENHRY and CDR2 SYGVKD. The CDR3 extends over 16 amino acids. Trimming at V came to 0 bases and at J to 4 bases, leaving 7 bases not matched to a gene. The CDR3 sequence: CAISESNGGARETQYF. The CDR3 DNA is TGTGCCATCAGTGAGTCCAACGGGGGGGCCCGAGAGACCCAGTACTTC.

The CDR3 coding sequence is TGTGCCAGCAGCTTGCCTACAGGGGAGTGGGCCAAAAACATTCAGTACTTC. Translation: CASSLPTGEWAKNIQYF. The chain employs TRBV5-4 and TRBJ2-4; TRBD1 matches at 7 bases. CDR1 and CDR2 (germline): SGHNT, YYREEE (reference sequence). This CDR3 is 17 amino acids long. Unmatched junction bases numbered 8, after V lost 1 base and J lost 1 base. The full variable domain, in which reference TRBV5-4 and TRBJ2-4 provide the parts outside the CDR3, is ETGVTQSPTHLIKTRGQQVTLRCSSQSGHNTVSWYQQALGQGPQFIFQYYREEENGRGNFPPRFSGLQFPNYSSELNVNALELDDSALYLCASSLPTGEWAKNIQYFGAGTRLSVL.

V and J are TRBV19 and TRBJ2-6, with TRBD1 matching 11 bases. V shed 7 bases and J 4 bases; nucleotides not matched to a gene: 9. Germline V gene data show CDR1 as LNHDA and CDR2 as SQIVND (reference sequence). The CDR3 is 17 residues long. The CDR3 loop is CASTLGQGGSGANVLTF. CDR3 in DNA: TGTGCCAGTACTTTGGGACAGGGGGGATCCGGGGCCAACGTCCTGACTTTC.

In its sample, this clone was seen once. DNA for the CDR3: TGTGCCAGTAGTCGAGGGTTACAGGGTAACGATGAGCAGTTCTTC. As protein: CASSRGLQGNDEQFF. The chain uses TRBV19 and TRBJ2-1, with a tentative D call TRBD1 (6 bases). V gave up 5 bases and J gave up 8 bases, with 19 bases separating them. The CDR3 spans 15 residues. Germline lookup yields CDR1 LNHDA and CDR2 SQIVND (reference sequence).